This T cell receptor (beta chain) was sequenced in a study of shared clonotypes between healthy human individuals. The study, taken as a whole, reports: Between a few donors, naive CD4 clonotypes were shared at a level of approximately 5%.

Germline CDR1 LNHDA, CDR2 SQIVND (reference sequence). The germline V and J ends were trimmed by 8 bases and 5 bases, with 10 bases remaining between them. The CDR3 is 11 residues long. Only CD45RO-negative cells positively selected for CCR7 counted as naive CD8 cells, so terminally differentiated effector memory CD45RA+ cells were excluded. About this clone itself: Its antigen is undetermined.

Measured with immunoSEQ multiplex PCR; TCRdb has only the in-frame clones, and not every one. The data contain millions of clones, 93% of them singletons. The TCR originated in a man between 18 and 35 years old in good health. Some clones in this sample may be carry-over from other donors' samples. Sequencing was performed on naive CD8+ T cells from PBMCs. V and J are TRBV19 and TRBJ2-7, with D perhaps TRBD1 or TRBD2 (5 bases each). The CDR3 DNA reads as TGTGCCAGTGATGGGGGTAACGAGCAGTACTTC. Residues: CASDGGNEQYF.